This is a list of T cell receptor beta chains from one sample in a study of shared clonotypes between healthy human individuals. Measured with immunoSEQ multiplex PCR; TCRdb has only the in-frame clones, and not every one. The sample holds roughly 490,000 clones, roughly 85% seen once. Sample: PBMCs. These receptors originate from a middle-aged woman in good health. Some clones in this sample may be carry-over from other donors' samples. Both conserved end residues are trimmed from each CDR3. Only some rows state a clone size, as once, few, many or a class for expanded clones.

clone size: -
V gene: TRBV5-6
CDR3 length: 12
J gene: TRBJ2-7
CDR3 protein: ASSLLGPNYEQY

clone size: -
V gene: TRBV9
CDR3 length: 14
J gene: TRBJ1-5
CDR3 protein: ASSVGAGEGNQPQH

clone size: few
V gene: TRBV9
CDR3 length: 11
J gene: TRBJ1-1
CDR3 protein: ASSARPRTEAF

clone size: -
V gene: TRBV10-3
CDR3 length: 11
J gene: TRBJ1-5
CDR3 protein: ASRTGSDQPQH

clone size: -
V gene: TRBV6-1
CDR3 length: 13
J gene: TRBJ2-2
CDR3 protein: ASSQGGGYTGELF

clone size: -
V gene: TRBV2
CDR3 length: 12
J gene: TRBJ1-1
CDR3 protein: ASTGQGGGTEAF

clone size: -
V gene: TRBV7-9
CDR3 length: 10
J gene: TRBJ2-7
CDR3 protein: ASSYDGYEQY

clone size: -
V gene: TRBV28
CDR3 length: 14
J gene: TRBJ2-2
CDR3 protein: ASISPGSRLSGELF

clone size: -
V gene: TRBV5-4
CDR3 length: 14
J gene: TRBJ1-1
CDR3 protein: ASSQTDRGPNTEAF

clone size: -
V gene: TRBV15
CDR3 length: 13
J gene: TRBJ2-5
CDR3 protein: ATSRGAGPQETQY

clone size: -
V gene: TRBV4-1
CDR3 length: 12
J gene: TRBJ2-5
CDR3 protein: ASSYSGIGETQY

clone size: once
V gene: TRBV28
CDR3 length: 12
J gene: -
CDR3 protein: ASSPPGQVYEQY

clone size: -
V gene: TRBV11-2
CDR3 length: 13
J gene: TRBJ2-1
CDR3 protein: ASSLGQGSYNEQF

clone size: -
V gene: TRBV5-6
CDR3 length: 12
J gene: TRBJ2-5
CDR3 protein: ASSPGPSQETQY

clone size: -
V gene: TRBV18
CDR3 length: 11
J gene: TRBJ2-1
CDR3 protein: ASSPNPANEQF

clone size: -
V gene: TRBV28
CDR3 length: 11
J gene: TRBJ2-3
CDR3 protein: ASLPGGSGTQY

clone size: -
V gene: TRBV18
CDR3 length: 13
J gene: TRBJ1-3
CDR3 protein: ASSETALERNTIY

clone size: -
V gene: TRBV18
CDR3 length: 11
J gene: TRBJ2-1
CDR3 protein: ASSPPGRDEQF

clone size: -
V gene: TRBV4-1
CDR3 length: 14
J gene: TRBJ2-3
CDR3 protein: ASSHRLAGPTDTQY

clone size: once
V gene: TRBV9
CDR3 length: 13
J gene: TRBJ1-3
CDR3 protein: ASSADLFSGNTIY

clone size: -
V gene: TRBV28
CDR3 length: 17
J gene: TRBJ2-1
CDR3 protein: ASSPLGTSGDSSYNEQF

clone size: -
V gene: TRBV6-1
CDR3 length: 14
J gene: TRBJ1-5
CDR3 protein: ASSEGGGQGDQPQH

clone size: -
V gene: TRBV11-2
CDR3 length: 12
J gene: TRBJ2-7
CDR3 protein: ASSLSQSSYEQY

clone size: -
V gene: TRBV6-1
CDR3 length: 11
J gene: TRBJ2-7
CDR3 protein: ASRRQGRYEQY

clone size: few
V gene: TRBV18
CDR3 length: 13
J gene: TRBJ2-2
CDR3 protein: ASSPLAGGTGELF

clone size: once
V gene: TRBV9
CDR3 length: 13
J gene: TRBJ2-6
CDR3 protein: ASSVTGVGANVLT

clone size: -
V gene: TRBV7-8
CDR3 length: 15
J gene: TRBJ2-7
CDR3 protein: ASSLPRGSGVTYEQY

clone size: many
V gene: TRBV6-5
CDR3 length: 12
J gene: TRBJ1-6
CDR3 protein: ASSKQGRDSPLH

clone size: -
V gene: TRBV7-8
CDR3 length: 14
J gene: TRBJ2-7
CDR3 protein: ASSFAGTSGFYEQY

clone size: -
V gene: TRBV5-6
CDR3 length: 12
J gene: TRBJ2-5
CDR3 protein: ASSQEGNGETQY

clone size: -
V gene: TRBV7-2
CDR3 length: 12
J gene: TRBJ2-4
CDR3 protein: ASSSGGSKNIQY

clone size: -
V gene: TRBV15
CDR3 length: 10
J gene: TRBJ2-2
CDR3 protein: ATSVVFGELF

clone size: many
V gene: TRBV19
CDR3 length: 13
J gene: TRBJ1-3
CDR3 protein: ASSIQAAAGNTIY

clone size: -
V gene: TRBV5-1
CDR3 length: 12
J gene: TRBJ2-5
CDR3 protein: ASSPGGARETQY

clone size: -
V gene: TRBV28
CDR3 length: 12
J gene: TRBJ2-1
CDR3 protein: ASAGGTSYNEQF

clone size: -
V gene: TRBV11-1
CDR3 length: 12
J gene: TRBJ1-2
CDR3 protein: ASSLMSGVGGYT

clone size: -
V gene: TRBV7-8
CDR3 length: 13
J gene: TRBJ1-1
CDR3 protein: ASSLEVAMNTEAF

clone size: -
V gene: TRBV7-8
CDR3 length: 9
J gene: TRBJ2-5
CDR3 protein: ASSSQETQY

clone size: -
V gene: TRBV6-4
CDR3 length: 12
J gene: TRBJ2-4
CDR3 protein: ASSAGHQQNIQY